These T cell receptor beta chains were read from a single sample in a study of T cells in Graves' hyperthyroidism and ophthalmopathy. Using its own MiXCR run on the multiplex PCR reads, TCRdb lists one record per CDR3 protein. The sample holds 250,000 to 300,000 distinct CDR3 sequences; 12% to 15% are singletons and the top ten take 7% to 9.5%. The sample comprised blood. These receptors were taken from a woman aged 35 to 49 with Graves' hyperthyroidism. Both conserved end residues are part of each CDR3. The D gene is left open where the match is weak. For some rows the clone size is stated as once, few or many, or as a class when expanded; others skip it.

CDR3	DNA	D	size	length	J	V
CTSSNQDSNTGELFF	TGTACCAGCAGCAACCAGGATTCGAACACCGGGGAGCTGTTTTTT	.	.	15	TRBJ2-2	TRBV7-9
CASSLREAGDQETQYF	TGTGCCAGCAGCTTACGAGAGGCCGGGGACCAAGAGACCCAGTACTTC	.	many	16	TRBJ2-5	TRBV11-2
CASRTTGIYNYGYTF	TGTGCCAGCAGAACCACAGGGATCTATAACTATGGCTACACCTTC	.	many	15	TRBJ1-2	TRBV6-2/TRBV6-3
CASSFHYRPTTEAFF	TGTGCCAGCAGCTTTCATTACAGGCCCACGACTGAAGCTTTCTTT	.	many	15	TRBJ1-1	TRBV7-9
CASKIKIGEQFF	TGTGCCAGCAAAATCAAGATTGGCGAGCAGTTCTTC	.	many	12	TRBJ2-1	TRBV12-3/TRBV12-4
CASSATAGTRETQYF	TGTGCCAGCAGCGCCACTGCCGGGACCCGAGAGACCCAGTACTTC	.	few	15	TRBJ2-5	TRBV7-9
CASSGTARTEAFF	TGTGCCAGCAGTGGTACAGCTCGGACTGAAGCTTTCTTT	.	many	13	TRBJ1-1	TRBV2
CASSQAGGAPTDTQYF	TGTGCCAGCAGCCAGGCAGGGGGCGCGCCCACAGATACGCAGTATTTT	TRBD1	.	16	TRBJ2-3	TRBV3-1
CASSWTAMNTEAFF	TGTGCCAGCAGTTGGACAGCCATGAACACTGAAGCTTTCTTT	.	many	14	TRBJ1-1	TRBV6-1
CASVIPGSYEQYF	TGTGCCAGCGTAATCCCTGGGTCCTACGAGCAGTACTTC	.	many	13	TRBJ2-7	TRBV6-1
CASNPGAVAGYYGYTF	TGTGCCAGCAACCCGGGCGCCGTGGCGGGCTACTATGGCTACACCTTC	.	many	16	TRBJ1-2	TRBV5-6
CASSQRLTEAFF	TGTGCCAGCAGCCAAAGACTCACTGAAGCTTTCTTT	.	many	12	TRBJ1-1	TRBV14
CASSLNRRGSLSYEQYF	TGTGCCAGCAGCTTAAACCGGCGCGGGTCCCTATCCTACGAGCAGTACTTC	.	many	17	TRBJ2-7	TRBV7-9
CAWSGQGGEKLFF	TGTGCCTGGAGTGGGCAGGGTGGTGAAAAACTGTTTTTT	.	many	13	TRBJ1-4	TRBV30
CSINPDREKYEQYF	TGCAGCATTAATCCCGACAGAGAAAAATACGAGCAGTACTTC	.	many	14	TRBJ2-7	TRBV29-1
CSANPGPGQGYYGYTF	TGCAGTGCTAACCCGGGCCCGGGACAGGGCTATTATGGCTACACCTTC	TRBD1	.	16	TRBJ1-2	TRBV20-1
CASSSYGQSRSYEQYF	TGTGCCAGCAGTTCGTATGGCCAAAGCCGTTCCTACGAGCAGTACTTC	.	many	16	TRBJ2-7	TRBV28
CASSPLGAYEQYF	TGCGCCAGCAGCCCCCTAGGTGCTTACGAGCAGTACTTC	.	many	13	TRBJ2-7	TRBV5-1
CSASTDEKLFF	TGCAGTGCTAGTACAGATGAAAAACTGTTTTTT	.	many	11	TRBJ1-4	TRBV20-1
CASSLFLRSDTQYF	TGCGCCAGCAGCTTGTTTTTGAGGTCAGATACGCAGTATTTT	.	.	14	TRBJ2-3	TRBV5-1
CASSPQLAGVNTDTQYF	TGTGCCAGCAGCCCACAGCTAGCGGGGGTAAACACAGATACGCAGTATTTT	TRBD2	many	17	TRBJ2-3	TRBV7-9
CASSSTEFYGYTF	TGTGCCAGCTCATCGACAGAGTTCTATGGCTACACCTTC	.	many	13	TRBJ1-2	TRBV18
CASSRDHNEKLFF	TGTGCCAGCAGTCGGGATCATAATGAAAAACTGTTTTTT	.	many	13	TRBJ1-4	TRBV2
CASSTDRGMAPLHF	TGTGCCAGCTCGACGGACAGGGGGATGGCACCCCTCCACTTT	TRBD1	many	14	TRBJ1-6	TRBV18
CSAESIDYWRGRPVETQDF	TGCAGTGCTGAGTCGATTGACTATTGGCGGGGACGTCCCGTAGAGACCCAGGACTTC	.	.	19	TRBJ2-5	TRBV20-1
CSADTGGLSYEQYF	TGCAGTGCTGATACAGGGGGCTTGTCCTACGAGCAGTACTTC	TRBD1	many	14	TRBJ2-7	TRBV20-1
CSARVRGKGELFF	TGCAGTGCTAGGGTCCGGGGGAAAGGGGAGCTGTTTTTT	.	.	13	TRBJ2-2	TRBV20-1
CASSPRTGYGYTF	TGTGCCAGCAGTCCCCGGACAGGGTATGGCTACACCTTC	TRBD1	many	13	TRBJ1-2	TRBV6-2/TRBV6-3
CASEGTSGVWHEQFF	TGTGCCAGCGAGGGGACTAGCGGGGTCTGGCATGAGCAGTTCTTC	TRBD2	.	15	TRBJ2-1	TRBV2
CSVVRDTEAFF	TGCAGCGTTGTCCGGGACACTGAAGCTTTCTTT	.	many	11	TRBJ1-1	TRBV29-1
CSARDRDLEKLFF	TGCAGTGCGCGGGACAGGGATCTTGAAAAACTGTTTTTT	TRBD1	.	13	TRBJ1-4	TRBV20-1
CASSPNRGGNEQYF	TGTGCCAGCAGTCCCAACAGGGGAGGGAACGAGCAGTACTTC	.	many	14	TRBJ2-7	TRBV12-3/TRBV12-4
CASRSGRGYQETQYF	TGTGCCAGCAGGTCGGGACGGGGGTACCAAGAGACCCAGTACTTC	.	many	15	TRBJ2-5	TRBV6-1
CASSQETTGGTEAFF	TGCGCCAGCAGCCAAGAAACCACAGGCGGGACTGAAGCTTTCTTT	.	.	15	TRBJ1-1	TRBV4-1
CATRDRGDEQFF	TGTGCCACCCGGGACAGGGGCGATGAGCAGTTCTTC	TRBD1	many	12	TRBJ2-1	TRBV2
CASSMGEETQYF	TGTGCCAGCAGCATGGGTGAGGAGACCCAGTACTTC	.	.	12	TRBJ2-5	TRBV5-6
CASSPRAGDWSYEQYF	TGTGCCAGCAGCCCGCGGGCAGGGGATTGGTCCTACGAGCAGTACTTC	.	few	16	TRBJ2-7	TRBV5-5
CASGFGTAGDTQYF	TGTGCTAGTGGTTTTGGGACAGCGGGGGATACGCAGTATTTT	.	many	14	TRBJ2-3	TRBV12-5
CASSLSGSRTDTQYF	TGTGCCAGCAGCCTAAGCGGGAGTCGCACAGATACGCAGTATTTT	TRBD2	many	15	TRBJ2-3	TRBV6-1
CASSGAGQENTEAFF	TGTGCCAGCAGTGGCGCGGGACAGGAGAACACTGAAGCTTTCTTT	TRBD1	many	15	TRBJ1-1	TRBV25-1
CASSYSAGVNQPQHF	TGTGCCAGCAGTTACTCGGCAGGGGTCAATCAGCCCCAGCATTTT	.	many	15	TRBJ1-5	TRBV6-6
CASTRSGLAGVAETQYF	TGTGCCAGCACCAGAAGTGGACTAGCGGGAGTAGCGGAGACCCAGTACTTC	TRBD2	few	17	TRBJ2-5	TRBV13
CASSLATITNYGYTF	TGTGCCAGCAGCTTAGCGACTATTACTAACTATGGCTACACCTTC	.	.	15	TRBJ1-2	TRBV7-9
CASSLLLGFGYTF	TGTGCCAGCAGTCTACTTCTTGGGTTCGGCTACACCTTC	.	many	13	TRBJ1-2	TRBV6-2/TRBV6-3
CSVLLTYGYTF	TGCAGCGTCCTCCTCACCTATGGCTACACCTTC	.	many	11	TRBJ1-2	TRBV29-1
CASSLGSALYTF	TGTGCCAGCAGCTTAGGGTCAGCCCTCTACACCTTC	.	few	12	TRBJ1-2	TRBV7-9
CASTNLGEDYEQYF	TGTGCCAGCACAAACCTCGGGGAGGACTACGAGCAGTACTTC	.	many	14	TRBJ2-7	TRBV6-1
CASSLRTGNEQFF	TGTGCCAGCAGCCTCAGAACAGGGAATGAGCAGTTCTTC	.	many	13	TRBJ2-1	TRBV7-8
CASSQETPPEQYF	TGTGCCAGCAGCCAAGAGACCCCTCCCGAGCAGTACTTC	.	many	13	TRBJ2-7	TRBV3-1
CASSIDRRENIQYF	TGTGCCAGTAGTATAGATCGACGGGAAAACATTCAGTACTTC	.	.	14	TRBJ2-4	TRBV19
CASSFGYGYTF	TGTGCCAGCAGCTTCGGGTATGGCTACACCTTC	.	many	11	TRBJ1-2	TRBV11-2
CASRPTGGREKLFF	TGTGCCAGCAGACCAACAGGGGGAAGGGAAAAACTGTTTTTT	TRBD1	few	14	TRBJ1-4	TRBV28
CASSLEAAGGPFEQYF	TGTGCCAGCAGTTTAGAGGCGGCGGGAGGGCCGTTCGAGCAGTACTTC	TRBD2	many	16	TRBJ2-7	TRBV28
CASSIWTSTNEKLFF	TGTGCCAGCAGCATCTGGACTTCAACTAATGAAAAACTGTTTTTT	.	.	15	TRBJ1-4	TRBV7-9
CSAGTTRIYNEQFF	TGCAGTGCTGGGACTACTAGGATCTACAATGAGCAGTTCTTC	TRBD2	many	14	TRBJ2-1	TRBV20-1
CASSLTQNTEAFF	TGTGCCAGCAGTTTAACACAGAACACTGAAGCTTTCTTT	.	many	13	TRBJ1-1	TRBV28
CASSERQVNTEAFF	TGCGCCAGCAGTGAAAGGCAGGTGAACACTGAAGCTTTCTTT	.	many	14	TRBJ1-1	TRBV10-1